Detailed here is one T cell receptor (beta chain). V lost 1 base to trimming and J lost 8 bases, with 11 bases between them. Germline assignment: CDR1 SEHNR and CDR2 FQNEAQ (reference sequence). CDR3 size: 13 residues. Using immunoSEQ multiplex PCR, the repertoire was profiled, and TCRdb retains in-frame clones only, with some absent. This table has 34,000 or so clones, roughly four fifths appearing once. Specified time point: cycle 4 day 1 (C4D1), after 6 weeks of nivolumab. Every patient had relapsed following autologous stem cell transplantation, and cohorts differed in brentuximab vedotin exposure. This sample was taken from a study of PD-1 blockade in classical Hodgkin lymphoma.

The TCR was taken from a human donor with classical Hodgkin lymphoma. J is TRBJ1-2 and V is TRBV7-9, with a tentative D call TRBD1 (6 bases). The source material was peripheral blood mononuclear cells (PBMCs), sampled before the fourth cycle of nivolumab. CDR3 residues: CASSLERGWGYTF. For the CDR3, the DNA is TGTGCCAGCAGCTTAGAAAGGGGGTGGGGCTACACCTTC.